The 8 T cell receptor beta chains in this list originate from one sample, sequenced in a study of cytomegalovirus exposure and HLA in healthy donors (dated by TCRdb to about 2017). Library preparation was by the immunoSEQ multiplex PCR assay. TCRdb stores this immuneACCESS table with in-frame sequences only. Part of the clones is absent; in the studies checked, under half of the shortfall reflects unresolved V genes, and no reason is known for the rest. In all, the sample holds about 200,000 clones, and around four fifths of those were seen once. Jointly, the top ten make up roughly 5.7% of the sample. What was sequenced was PBMCs. The receptors shown here come from a woman under 30 in good health and CMV-seronegative.

The gene calls are TRBV27 and TRBJ1-6, with 8 bases lining up with TRBD1. The length of the CDR3 is 15 residues. The J segment lost 6 bases and the V segment lost 3 bases, leaving 4 bases of the junction unmatched. Germline V CDR1 and CDR2: MNHEY, SMNVEV (reference sequence). The CDR3 loop is CASSFLTGGNSPLHF. Here the CDR3 DNA reads TGTGCCAGCAGTTTCCTCACAGGGGGTAATTCACCCCTCCACTTT.

V gene TRBV10-3 combines with J gene TRBJ1-2, with D tentatively TRBD1 (5 bases). V gave up 11 bases and J gave up 7 bases, with 20 bases separating them. This CDR3 has 13 amino acids. Germline CDR1 is ENHRY and CDR2 is SYGVKD. As DNA, the CDR3 is TGTGCCTCAAATGGTGGAGGGGAGAGTGGCTACACCTTC. Its translation: CASNGGGESGYTF.

V gene TRBV9 combines with J gene TRBJ2-3; D is unclear. This CDR3 has 14 amino acids. CDR1 is SGDLS, CDR2 YYNGEE, per germline. Trimming took off 0 bases at V and 4 bases at J, with 9 bases between the two ends. The CDR3 region is CASSVARASDTQYF. The CDR3 DNA sequence: TGTGCCAGCAGCGTAGCTCGGGCTTCAGATACGCAGTATTTT.

The chain joins TRBV15 to TRBJ1-1; D is undetermined. With 1 base removed from V and 1 base from J, the gap between germline ends came to 13 bases. The CDR3 extends over 16 amino acids. Germline CDR1 reads LNHNV; CDR2 reads YYDKDF (reference sequence). CDR3 residues: CATSRVTGRRNTEAFF. The CDR3 nucleotides read TGTGCCACCAGCAGAGTGACTGGACGGAGGAACACTGAAGCTTTCTTT.

The chain recombines TRBV19 with TRBJ1-2; D is unresolved. The germline gives CDR1 LNHDA, CDR2 SQIVND (reference sequence). There are 16 residues in the CDR3. Between the trimmed V and J ends, which lost 5 bases and 6 bases, there was a span of 22 bases. CDR3 nucleotide sequence: TGTGCCAGTAGTCCAACCTACCTTGCAGGATCCGATGGCTACACCTTC. Its translation: CASSPTYLAGSDGYTF.

The CDR3 sequence: CASSLSTGPSYEQYF. DNA for the CDR3: TGTGCCAGCAGTTTGTCGACAGGGCCCTCCTACGAGCAGTACTTC. The chain joins TRBV27 to TRBJ2-7; 7 positions match TRBD1. Germline CDR1 reads MNHEY; CDR2 reads SMNVEV (reference sequence). Trimming took 3 bases from V and 0 from J; bases not matched to a gene: 5. The CDR3 extends over 15 amino acids.

V usage is TRBV6-4 and J usage is TRBJ2-3; D is undetermined. The CDR3 runs 12 residues. Germline CDR1 and CDR2: MRHNA and SNTAGT. V was trimmed by 0 bases and J by 3 bases, leaving 1 base between them. The CDR3 loop reads CASSDSTDTQYF. The CDR3 DNA is TGTGCCAGCAGTGACTCAACAGATACGCAGTATTTT.

CDR3 bases: TGTGCCAGCAGCTTAGCAGCGTTTATGGACACCCAGTACTTC. It translates to CASSLAAFMDTQYF. J is TRBJ2-5 and V is TRBV7-9; no clear D. The germline V and J ends were trimmed by 0 bases and 8 bases, with 13 bases remaining between them. This CDR3 has 14 residues. Germline loops: CDR1 SEHNR, CDR2 FQNEAQ (reference sequence).